This entry concerns a single T cell receptor (beta chain). The sample holds other DNA sequences that translate to the same CDR3. These data belong to a study of shared clonotypes between healthy human individuals. Study details: For every donor, three CD4 naive, three CD4 memory, two CD8 naive and one CD8 memory plates were used.

Naive CD8 cells lacked CD45RO and underwent positive selection for CCR7, leaving out terminally differentiated effector memory CD45RA+ cells. This CDR3 is 13 amino acids long. Germline lookup yields CDR1 MDHEN and CDR2 SYDVKM. V lost 2 bases and J lost 1, with 6 bases in between. Across several immunoSEQ plates, the genomic DNA of each subset was split evenly. Under the authors' procedure: Junction-only immunoSEQ data arrived without quality scores, meaning filtering differed. Produced via immunoSEQ multiplex PCR; TCRdb's table is partial and in-frame only. That table gives V, J and clone size, and the DNA gave D and trimming. The sample includes around 1.9 million clones, just over 90% seen only once; the top ten take 1.5% to 2%.

Source material: naive CD8+ T cells from PBMCs. The source of this sequence is a man between 18 and 35 years old in good health. Some clones in this sample may be carry-over from other donors' samples. V is TRBV28 and J is TRBJ2-7, with D hard to call. Written as DNA, the CDR3 is TGTGCCAGCAGTTTAACAGCATCCTACGAGCAGTACTTC. This codes for CASSLTASYEQYF.